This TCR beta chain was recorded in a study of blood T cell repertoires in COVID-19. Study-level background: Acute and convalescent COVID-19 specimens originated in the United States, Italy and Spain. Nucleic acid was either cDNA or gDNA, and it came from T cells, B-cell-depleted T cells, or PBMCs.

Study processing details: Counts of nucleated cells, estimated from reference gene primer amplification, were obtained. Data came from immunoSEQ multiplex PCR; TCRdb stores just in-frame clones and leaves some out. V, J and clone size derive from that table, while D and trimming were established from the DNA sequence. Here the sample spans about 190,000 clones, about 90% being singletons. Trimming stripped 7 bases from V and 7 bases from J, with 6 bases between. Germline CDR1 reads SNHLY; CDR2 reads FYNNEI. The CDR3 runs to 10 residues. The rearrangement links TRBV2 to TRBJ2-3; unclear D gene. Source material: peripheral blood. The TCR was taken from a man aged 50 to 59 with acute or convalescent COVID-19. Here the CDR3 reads CASNQNTQYF. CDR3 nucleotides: TGTGCCAGCAATCAGAATACGCAGTATTTT. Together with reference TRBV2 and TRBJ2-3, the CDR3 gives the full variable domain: EPEVTQTPSHQVTQMGQEVILRCVPISNHLYFYWYRQILGQKVEFLVSFYNNEISEKSEIFDDQFSVERPDGSNFTLKIRSTKLEDSAMYFCASNQNTQYFGPGTRLTVL.